Shown below are 22 T cell receptor beta chains from a single sample sequenced in a study of neurological immune-mediated disorders. TCRdb processed the 5' RACE reads anew with MiXCR; each CDR3 protein has one entry. This repertoire shows around 130,000 distinct CDR3 sequences, roughly 3.2% found once; its top ten account for 1% to 1.5%. The sample was PBMCs. These receptors all come from a woman aged 25 to 39 with multiple sclerosis.

This clonotype has just a few counts. The rearrangement links TRBV6-6 to TRBJ2-7; the D gene could be TRBD1 or TRBD2 (5 bases each). The CDR3 contains 15 residues. From germline, CDR1 is MNHNY and CDR2 SVGAGI (reference sequence). Trimming took off 5 bases at V and 0 bases at J, with 14 bases between the two ends. CDR3 in amino acids: CASSETQGDSYEQYF. The CDR3 coding sequence is TGTGCCAGCAGTGAAACCCAGGGAGACTCCTACGAGCAGTACTTC.

This clonotype showed up many times. V and J are TRBV7-2 and TRBJ2-3, with TRBD1 matching over 7 bases. The CDR3 totals 14 residues. Trimming removed 5 bases from V and 4 bases from J; junction bases left unmatched: 6. Looked up from germline, CDR1 is SGHTA and CDR2 is FQGNSA. As DNA, the CDR3 is TGTGCCAGCAGCCCTTGGGACAGCCCAGATACGCAGTATTTT. This gives the protein CASSPWDSPDTQYF.

This clonotype was seen ten or more times. The CDR3 nucleotides read TGCGCCAGCAGCTTGGAAAGGGGATCCTACAATGAGCAGTTCTTC. Protein product: CASSLERGSYNEQFF. The chain recombines TRBV5-1 with TRBJ2-1, with TRBD1 as a possible D gene (5 bases). Germline lookup yields CDR1 SGHRS and CDR2 YFSETQ. V lost 0 bases and J lost 1, with 8 bases in between. This CDR3 contains 15 residues.

The table lists this clonotype with many counts. V gene TRBV7-9 combines with J gene TRBJ2-3; D is ambiguous. The ends were cut back, 5 bases at V and 0 bases at J, with 12 bases in the middle. CDR1 is SEHNR and CDR2 is FQNEAQ in the germline V gene (reference sequence). The CDR3 has 15 amino acids. The CDR3 reads CASSPQPRSTDTQYF. CDR3 DNA: TGTGCCAGCAGCCCCCAACCTAGGAGCACAGATACGCAGTATTTT.

The table lists this clonotype with many counts. CDR3 sequence reads: CASSSPMYF. DNA of the CDR3: TGTGCCAGCAGCTCCCCTATGTACTTC. The chain links TRBV6-1 to TRBJ2-7; no definite D call. This CDR3 region has 9 residues. The V end lost 6 bases, the J end lost 12 bases, and 9 bases lay between the germline ends. Per germline, CDR1 MNHNS and CDR2 SASEGT.

This clonotype was counted at least ten times. The V call is TRBV12-3 or TRBV12-4, the J call TRBJ1-4; TRBD1 is a possible D gene (5 bases). This CDR3 region has 16 residues. V lost 2 bases to trimming and J lost 7 bases, with 17 bases between them. The CDR3 nucleotides read TGTGCCAGCAGTTTACGGGGATCCCGGAGGGGTGAAAAACTGTTTTTT. This codes for CASSLRGSRRGEKLFF.

The V and J genes are TRBV7-2 and TRBJ2-1; 10 bases are a match to TRBD1. Germline assignment: CDR1 SGHTA and CDR2 FQGNSA. The CDR3 has 16 amino acids. J gave up 7 bases and V 1 base, and 7 bases lay outside the gene matches. CDR3 nucleotides: TGTGCCAGCAGCTTAGGCGGGACAGGGGTGGGGAATGAGCAGTTCTTC. It specifies CASSLGGTGVGNEQFF. The variable domain in full, with the rest retrieved from reference TRBV7-2 and TRBJ2-1, is GAGVSQSPSNKVTEKGKDVELRCDPISGHTALYWYRQSLGQGLEFLIYFQGNSAPDKSGLPSDRFSAERTGGSVSTLTIQRTQQEDSAVYLCASSLGGTGVGNEQFFGPGTRLTVL.

This clonotype was observed at least ten times. V is TRBV5-5 and J is TRBJ2-1; no clear D gene. The V end was cut by 4 bases, the J end by 8 bases, with 10 bases between. The germline CDR1 and CDR2 sequences are SGHKS and YYEKEE (reference sequence). The CDR3 extends over 12 amino acids. The DNA for the CDR3 is TGTGCCAGCAGCCGGTGGGGTGATGAGCAGTTCTTC. Protein sequence: CASSRWGDEQFF.

This clonotype was found many times. This sequence joins TRBV6-5 and TRBJ1-6; D is unclear. The germline gives CDR1 MNHEY, CDR2 SVGAGI. The CDR3 consists of 15 residues. With 8 bases removed from V and 2 bases from J, the gap between germline ends came to 13 bases. CDR3 loop: CASSFDLPYNSPLHF. The CDR3 nucleotides are TGTGCCAGCTCCTTCGACCTCCCCTATAATTCACCCCTCCACTTT.

This clonotype was recorded many times. The chain carries TRBV29-1 and TRBJ1-2; D uncertain. The V end was cut by 3 bases, the J end by 3 bases, with 5 bases between. Germline lookup yields CDR1 SQVTM and CDR2 ANQGSEA. The CDR3 totals 11 residues. CDR3 nucleotides: TGCAGCGTTGAGGCGGACTATGGCTACACCTTC. Residues: CSVEADYGYTF.

This clonotype was observed a handful of times. This sequence joins TRBV6-2 or TRBV6-3 and TRBJ1-2; 10 positions agree with TRBD1. The CDR3 covers 13 residues. The junction had 4 bases not matched to a gene; V was cut back by 7 bases and J by 5 bases. CDR1 is MNHEY and CDR2 is SVGEGT in the germline V gene. The chain's CDR3 is CASTRDRGYGYTF. Written as DNA, the CDR3 is TGTGCCAGCACCCGGGACAGGGGATATGGCTACACCTTC.

This clonotype has at least ten counts. This sequence joins TRBV7-2 and TRBJ2-2; D possibly corresponds to TRBD1 (6 bases). V was cut by 6 bases and J by 4 bases, with 18 bases left in between. The CDR3 has 16 amino acids. Germline values: CDR1 SGHTA, CDR2 FQGNSA. CDR3 nucleotides: TGTGCCAGCAGGCACCGGGACATCAGAGGCACCGGGGAGCTGTTTTTT. It encodes CASRHRDIRGTGELFF.

The table lists this clonotype with many counts. The chain employs TRBV7-2 and TRBJ1-1, with D perhaps TRBD1 (5 bases). Germline V gives CDR1 SGHTA, CDR2 FQGNSA. The germline V and J ends were trimmed by 3 bases and 1 base, with 9 bases remaining between them. The CDR3 sequence is 14 residues long. DNA for the CDR3: TGTGCCAGCAGCTTGGGGGTTAGGAACACTGAAGCTTTCTTT. Translating it yields CASSLGVRNTEAFF.

This clonotype appeared many times. The chain combines TRBV11-2 with TRBJ2-5, with D perhaps being TRBD1 or TRBD2 (6 bases each). Deletions cut 4 bases from V and 5 bases from J, with 17 bases between. This CDR3 region has 15 residues. Looked up from germline, CDR1 is SGHAT and CDR2 is FQNNGV. The CDR3 region is CASSSYHRAGETQYF. The DNA for the CDR3 is TGTGCCAGCAGCTCCTATCACAGGGCGGGGGAGACCCAGTACTTC.

The V and J genes are TRBV5-1 and TRBJ2-3; 11 nucleotides match TRBD1. The V segment lost 4 bases and the J segment 6 bases; nucleotides outside the gene matches: 4. Germline V gene data show CDR1 as SGHRS and CDR2 as YFSETQ. CDR3 length equals 14 residues. The CDR3 bases are TGCGCCAGCAGCATGGGACAGGGGGGCGATACGCAGTATTTT. Residues: CASSMGQGGDTQYF. The full variable domain, its missing parts supplied by reference TRBV5-1 and TRBJ2-3, is KAGVTQTPRYLIKTRGQQVTLSCSPISGHRSVSWYQQTPGQGLQFLFEYFSETQRNKGNFPGRFSGRQFSNSRSEMNVSTLELGDSALYLCASSMGQGGDTQYFGPGTRLTVL.

This clonotype has at least ten counts. This chain uses TRBV9 with TRBJ2-3; a weak D match, TRBD1 (6 bases). Germline lookup yields CDR1 SGDLS and CDR2 YYNGEE. Trimming cost V 5 bases and J 4 bases, with 17 bases left between them. The CDR3 spans 15 residues. CDR3 sequence reads: CASSFTGRRADTQYF. The CDR3 DNA reads TGTGCCAGCAGTTTCACAGGGAGACGCGCAGATACGCAGTATTTT.

At least ten counts were recorded for this clonotype. The chain carries TRBV20-1 and TRBJ1-2; 10 positions match TRBD1. V lost 6 bases, J lost 4 bases, and 8 bases stayed unmatched. CDR3 size: 14 residues. CDR1 and CDR2 from the germline V gene are DFQATT and SNEGSKA (reference sequence). In nucleotides, the CDR3 is TGCAGTGCGGAAGACAGGGGGCGCGGCTATGGCTACACCTTC. Translated: CSAEDRGRGYGYTF.

In the case of this clonotype: This may stem from a read error, because a much larger clone lies one nucleotide away. The V gene is TRBV20-1, the J gene TRBJ2-3; a possible D gene is TRBD2 (6 bases). This CDR3 has 13 residues. Germline V gene data show CDR1 as DFQATT and CDR2 as SNEGSKA (reference sequence). CDR3 region: CSGERAGTDTKYF. CDR3 coding DNA: TGCAGTGGGGAGCGGGCGGGCACAGATACGAAGTATTTT.

The chain joins TRBV4-1 to TRBJ1-5; no reliable D call. CDR3 length: 15 amino acids. V shed 0 bases and J shed 4 bases, with 10 bases lying between them. Germline assignment: CDR1 MGHRA and CDR2 YSYEKL. The CDR3 DNA is TGCGCCAGCAGCCAAGAAGGGAAGGGAAATCAGCCCCAGCATTTT. It translates to CASSQEGKGNQPQHF.

Many counts were recorded for this clonotype. The chain couples TRBV12-3 or TRBV12-4 to TRBJ1-5; D not resolved. The CDR3 contains 14 residues. The V gene lost 0 bases and the J gene lost 0 bases, with 3 bases spanning the gap. CDR3 nucleotide sequence: TGTGCCAGCAGTTTAGCCATTAGCAATCAGCCCCAGCATTTT. This sequence encodes CASSLAISNQPQHF.

A remark on this clonotype: The junction does not match germline at one end; this may be a read error. This sequence joins TRBV11-2 and TRBJ1-5; 7 bases map to TRBD1. The V gene's germline CDR1 is SGHAT and CDR2 FQNNGV. The CDR3 consists of 16 residues. DNA for the CDR3: TGTGCCAGCAGCTCCAACTCAGGGGGGAAGAATCAGCCCCAGAATTTT. It is translated as CASSSNSGGKNQPQNF.

At least ten counts were recorded for this clonotype. V and J are TRBV20-1 and TRBJ2-3; no clear D. Germline assignment: CDR1 DFQATT and CDR2 SNEGSKA (reference sequence). The V end lost 3 bases, the J end lost 0 bases, and 13 bases lay between the germline ends. This CDR3 has 15 residues. The CDR3 bases are TGCAGTGCTAGGGTCCCTGCCACTAGCACAGATACGCAGTATTTT. It translates to CSARVPATSTDTQYF.